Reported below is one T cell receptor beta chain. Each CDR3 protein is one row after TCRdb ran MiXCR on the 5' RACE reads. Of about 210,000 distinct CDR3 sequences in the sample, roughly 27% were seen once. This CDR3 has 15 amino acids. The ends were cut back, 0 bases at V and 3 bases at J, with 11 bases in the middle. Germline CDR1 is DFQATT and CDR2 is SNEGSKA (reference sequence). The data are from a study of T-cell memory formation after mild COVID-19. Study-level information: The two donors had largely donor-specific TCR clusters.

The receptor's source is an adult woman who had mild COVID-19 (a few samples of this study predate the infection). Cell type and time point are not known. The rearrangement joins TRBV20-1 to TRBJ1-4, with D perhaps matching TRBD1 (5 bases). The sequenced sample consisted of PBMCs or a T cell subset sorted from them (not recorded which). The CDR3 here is CSARDPRDPNEKLFF. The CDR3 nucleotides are TGCAGTGCTAGAGACCCCAGGGATCCTAATGAAAAACTGTTTTTT.